This TCR beta chain was documented in a study of OX40 agonist ivuxolimab in advanced cancers. Study background: An agonistic anti-OX40 (CD134) antibody, ivuxolimab, was used to treat the patients. Dose-escalation patients were diagnosed with hepatocellular carcinoma, melanoma, renal cell cancer or head and neck cancer. Three patients got partial responses; one had hepatocellular carcinoma and two had cutaneous melanoma.

People who had autoimmune disease history or systemic immunosuppression were excluded. Assay used: immunoSEQ multiplex PCR; TCRdb lists only in-frame clones, some missing. Of 24,000 or so clones detected, over 70% appear once; the ten largest clones hold 10% to 15%. The source is an adult with an advanced solid tumor such as melanoma, head and neck, liver or kidney cancer. The input for sequencing was CD4+ or CD8+ T cells sorted from blood, taken in a trial of the OX40 agonist ivuxolimab.

CDR3: CASSNPGGVSPLHF. CDR3 nucleotide sequence: TGTGCCAGCAGTAATCCAGGGGGGGTTTCACCCCTCCACTTT. The gene calls are TRBV6-5 and TRBJ1-6; 7 bases match TRBD1. V shed 5 bases and J 9 bases; nucleotides not matched to a gene: 7. Looked up from germline, CDR1 is MNHEY and CDR2 is SVGAGI. This CDR3 has 14 residues.